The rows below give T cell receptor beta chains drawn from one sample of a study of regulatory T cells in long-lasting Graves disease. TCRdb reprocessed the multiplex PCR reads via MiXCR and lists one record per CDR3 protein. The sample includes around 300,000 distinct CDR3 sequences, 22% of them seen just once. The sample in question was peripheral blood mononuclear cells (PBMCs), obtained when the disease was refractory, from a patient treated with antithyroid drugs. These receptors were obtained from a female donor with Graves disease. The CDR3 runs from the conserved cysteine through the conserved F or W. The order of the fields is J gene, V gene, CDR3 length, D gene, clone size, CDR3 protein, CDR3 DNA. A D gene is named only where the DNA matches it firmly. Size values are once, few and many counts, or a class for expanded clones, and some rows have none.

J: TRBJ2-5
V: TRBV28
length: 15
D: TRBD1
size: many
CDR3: CASSRPAGGMETQYF
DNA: TGTGCCAGCAGTCGTCCCGCAGGGGGCATGGAGACCCAGTACTTC

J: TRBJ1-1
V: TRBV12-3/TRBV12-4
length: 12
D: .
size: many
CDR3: CAISDGNTEAFF
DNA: TGTGCCATTTCGGACGGGAACACTGAAGCTTTCTTT

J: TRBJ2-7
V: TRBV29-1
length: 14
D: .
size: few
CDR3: CSVSQGGPLYEQYF
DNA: TGCAGCGTCTCTCAGGGGGGTCCGTTGTACGAGCAGTACTTC

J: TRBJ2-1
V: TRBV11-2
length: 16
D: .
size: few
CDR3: CASSLGVGLGRNEQFF
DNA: TGTGCCAGCAGCTTAGGAGTGGGTCTAGGGCGAAATGAGCAGTTCTTC

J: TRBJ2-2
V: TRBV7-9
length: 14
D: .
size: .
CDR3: CASSGPNRTGELFF
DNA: TGTGCCAGCAGCGGACCAAACAGGACCGGGGAGCTGTTTTTT

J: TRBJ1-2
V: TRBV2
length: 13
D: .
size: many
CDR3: CASHQVVNYGYTF
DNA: TGTGCCAGCCACCAGGTCGTGAACTATGGCTACACCTTC

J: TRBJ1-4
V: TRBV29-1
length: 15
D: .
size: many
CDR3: CSVEEGPGEDEKLFF
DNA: TGCAGCGTTGAAGAGGGCCCCGGAGAGGATGAAAAACTGTTTTTT

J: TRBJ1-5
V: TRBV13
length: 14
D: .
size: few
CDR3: CASTIRRDNQPQHF
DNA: TGTGCCAGCACCATTAGGAGGGACAATCAGCCCCAGCATTTT

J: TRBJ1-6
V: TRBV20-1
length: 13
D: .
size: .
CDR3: CSAQSFYNSPLHF
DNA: TGCAGTGCACAGAGCTTCTATAATTCACCCCTCCACTTT

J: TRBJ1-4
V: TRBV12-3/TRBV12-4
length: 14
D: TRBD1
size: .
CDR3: CASSLGQGNEELFF
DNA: TGTGCCAGCAGTTTGGGACAGGGAAATGAAGAACTGTTTTTT

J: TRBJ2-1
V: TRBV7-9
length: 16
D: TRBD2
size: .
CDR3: CASSLGRASGYNEQFF
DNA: TGTGCCAGCAGCTTAGGAAGGGCTAGCGGTTACAATGAGCAGTTCTTC

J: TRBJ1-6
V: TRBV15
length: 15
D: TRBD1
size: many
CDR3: CATSRAETGASALHF
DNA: TGTGCCACCAGCAGAGCAGAGACAGGGGCCTCAGCCCTCCACTTT

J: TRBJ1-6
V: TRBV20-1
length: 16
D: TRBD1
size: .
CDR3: CSARSTGTDYNSPLHF
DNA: TGCAGTGCTCGTAGTACTGGGACAGACTATAATTCACCCCTCCACTTT

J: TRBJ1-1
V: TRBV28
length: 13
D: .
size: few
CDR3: CASCPAGNTEAFF
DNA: TGTGCCAGCTGCCCGGCGGGTAACACTGAAGCTTTCTTT

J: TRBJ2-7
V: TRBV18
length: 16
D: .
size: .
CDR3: CASSPAEQRNSYEQYF
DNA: TGTGCCAGCTCACCAGCAGAACAGCGAAACTCCTACGAGCAGTACTTC

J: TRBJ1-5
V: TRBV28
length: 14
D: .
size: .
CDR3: CASTADNSNQPQHF
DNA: TGTGCCAGCACGGCAGATAATAGCAATCAGCCCCAGCATTTT

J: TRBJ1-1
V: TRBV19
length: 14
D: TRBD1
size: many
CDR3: CASSTTGRGTEAFF
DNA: TGTGCCAGTAGTACGACAGGGAGAGGAACTGAAGCTTTCTTT

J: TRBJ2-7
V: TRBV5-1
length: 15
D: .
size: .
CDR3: CASSLGGGPPYEQYF
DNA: TGCGCCAGCAGCTTGGGCGGGGGCCCGCCCTACGAGCAGTACTTC

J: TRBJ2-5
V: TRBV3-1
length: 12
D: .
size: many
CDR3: CASSQDERTQYF
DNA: TGTGCCAGCAGCCAAGACGAGCGGACCCAGTACTTC

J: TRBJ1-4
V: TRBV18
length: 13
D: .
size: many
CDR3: CASSPRTDEKLFF
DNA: TGTGCCAGCAGTCCCCGGACAGATGAAAAACTGTTTTTT

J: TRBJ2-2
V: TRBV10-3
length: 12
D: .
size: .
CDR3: CAIEEGPGELFF
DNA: TGTGCCATCGAGGAGGGGCCCGGGGAGCTGTTTTTT

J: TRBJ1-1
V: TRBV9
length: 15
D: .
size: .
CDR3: CASSASTEMNTEAFF
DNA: TGTGCCAGCAGCGCCTCGACAGAGATGAACACTGAAGCTTTCTTT

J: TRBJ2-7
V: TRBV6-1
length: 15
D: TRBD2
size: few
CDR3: CASSTSGTRAYEQYF
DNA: TGTGCCAGCAGTACATCCGGGACTAGAGCGTACGAGCAGTACTTC

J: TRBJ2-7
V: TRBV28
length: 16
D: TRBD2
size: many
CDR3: CASSMGGGVPSYEQYF
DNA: TGTGCCAGCAGTATGGGCGGGGGAGTACCATCCTACGAGCAGTACTTC

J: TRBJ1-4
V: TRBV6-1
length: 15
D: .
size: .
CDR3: CASSRGTGANEKLFF
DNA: TGTGCCAGCAGCCGAGGGACGGGCGCGAATGAAAAACTGTTTTTT

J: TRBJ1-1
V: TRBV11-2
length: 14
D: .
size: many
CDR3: CASSLVMGGTEAFF
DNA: TGTGCCAGCAGCTTAGTAATGGGTGGCACTGAAGCTTTCTTT

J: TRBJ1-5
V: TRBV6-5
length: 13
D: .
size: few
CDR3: CASSYYAGQPQHF
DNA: TGTGCCAGCAGTTACTATGCGGGACAGCCCCAGCATTTT

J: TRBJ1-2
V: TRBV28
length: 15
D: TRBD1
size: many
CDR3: CASSQRGPLNYGYTF
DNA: TGTGCCAGCAGCCAGAGGGGGCCCCTTAACTATGGCTACACCTTC

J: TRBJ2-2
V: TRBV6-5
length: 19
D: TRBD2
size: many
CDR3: CASSYDPLGGTRFTGELFF
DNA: TGTGCCAGCAGTTACGATCCCTTGGGGGGGACTAGGTTCACCGGGGAGCTGTTTTTT

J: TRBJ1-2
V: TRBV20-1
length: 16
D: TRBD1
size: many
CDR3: CSVSTGQGFGAYGYTF
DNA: TGCAGTGTCTCAACGGGACAGGGATTCGGGGCTTACGGCTACACCTTC